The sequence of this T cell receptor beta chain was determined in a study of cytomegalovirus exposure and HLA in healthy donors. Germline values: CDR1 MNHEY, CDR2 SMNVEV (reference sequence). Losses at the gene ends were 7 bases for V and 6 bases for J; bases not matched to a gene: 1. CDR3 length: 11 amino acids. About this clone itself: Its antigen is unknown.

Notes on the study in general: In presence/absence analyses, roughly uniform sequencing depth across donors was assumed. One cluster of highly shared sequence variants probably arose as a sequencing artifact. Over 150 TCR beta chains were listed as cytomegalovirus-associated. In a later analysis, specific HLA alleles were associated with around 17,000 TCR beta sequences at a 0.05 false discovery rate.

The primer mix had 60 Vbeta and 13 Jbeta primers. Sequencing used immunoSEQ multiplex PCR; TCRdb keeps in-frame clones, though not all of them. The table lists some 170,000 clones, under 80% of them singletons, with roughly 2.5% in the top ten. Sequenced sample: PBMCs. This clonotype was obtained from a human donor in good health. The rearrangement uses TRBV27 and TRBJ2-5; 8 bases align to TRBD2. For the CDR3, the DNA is TGTGCCAGCACGGGGGGGAAGACCCAGTACTTC. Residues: CASTGGKTQYF.